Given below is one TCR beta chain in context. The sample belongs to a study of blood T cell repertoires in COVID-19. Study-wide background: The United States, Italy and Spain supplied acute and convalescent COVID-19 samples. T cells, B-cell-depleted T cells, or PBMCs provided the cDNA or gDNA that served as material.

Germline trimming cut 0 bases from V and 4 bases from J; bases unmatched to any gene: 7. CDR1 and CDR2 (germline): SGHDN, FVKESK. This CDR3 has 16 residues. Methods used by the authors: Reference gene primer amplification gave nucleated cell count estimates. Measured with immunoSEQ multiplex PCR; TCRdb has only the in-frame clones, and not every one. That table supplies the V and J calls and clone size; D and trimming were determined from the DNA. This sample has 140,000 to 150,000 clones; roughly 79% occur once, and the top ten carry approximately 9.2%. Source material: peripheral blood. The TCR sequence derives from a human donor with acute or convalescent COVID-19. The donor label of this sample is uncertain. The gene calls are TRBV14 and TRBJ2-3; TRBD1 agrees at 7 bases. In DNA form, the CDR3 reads TGTGCCAGCAGCCAAGACAGGGGGTTTATTCCAGATACGCAGTATTTT. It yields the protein CASSQDRGFIPDTQYF.